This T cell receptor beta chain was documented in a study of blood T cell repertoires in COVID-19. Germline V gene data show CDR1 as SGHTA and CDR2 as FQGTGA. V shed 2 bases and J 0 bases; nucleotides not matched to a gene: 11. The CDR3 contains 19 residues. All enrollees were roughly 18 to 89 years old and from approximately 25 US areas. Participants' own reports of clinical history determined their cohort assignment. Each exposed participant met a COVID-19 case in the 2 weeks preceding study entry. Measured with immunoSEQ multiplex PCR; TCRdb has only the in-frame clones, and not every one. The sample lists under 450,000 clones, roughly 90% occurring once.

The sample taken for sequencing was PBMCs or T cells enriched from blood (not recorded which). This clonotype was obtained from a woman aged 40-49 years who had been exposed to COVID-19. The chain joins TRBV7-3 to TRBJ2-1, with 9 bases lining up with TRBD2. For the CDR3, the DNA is TGTGCCAGCAGCTTAGGCCCCGGGACTAGCTGGAGCTCCTACAATGAGCAGTTCTTC. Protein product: CASSLGPGTSWSSYNEQFF.